The T cell receptor beta chain under discussion was sequenced for a study of T-cell memory formation after mild COVID-19. This clonotype turned up a few times. Its antigen is currently unknown. Overall study results and limits: The CD4+ clones that contracted clustered mainly within CM and EM, and the CD8+ clones concentrated in EMRA.

TCRdb recomputed calls from the 5' RACE reads with MiXCR, one row per CDR3 protein. This sample carries around 430,000 distinct CDR3 sequences, roughly 15% of them seen once, and the ten largest clones take approximately 21%. The specimen was PBMCs or a T cell subset sorted from them (not recorded which). This TCR derives from a man aged 18 to 30 who had mild COVID-19 (a few samples of this study predate the infection). Cell type and time point are not known.

The CDR3 here is CASRLIETGLGGEQYF. The CDR3 coding sequence is TGTGCCAGCAGACTAATCGAGACAGGGCTTGGGGGCGAGCAGTACTTC. The chain has TRBV11-2 and TRBJ2-7; 7 bases line up with TRBD1. Germline assignment: CDR1 SGHAT and CDR2 FQNNGV. Unmatched junction bases numbered 17, after V lost 6 bases and J lost 6 bases. The CDR3 consists of 16 residues. The entire variable domain, with the rest obtained from reference TRBV11-2 and TRBJ2-7, is as follows: EAGVAQSPRYKIIEKRQSVAFWCNPISGHATLYWYQQILGQGPKLLIQFQNNGVVDDSQLPKDRFSAERLKGVDSTLKIQPAKLEDSAVYLCASRLIETGLGGEQYFGPGTRLTVT.